These 24 T cell receptor beta chains came from one sample sequenced in a study of blood T cell repertoires in COVID-19. Generated by immunoSEQ multiplex PCR, the TCRdb table keeps only in-frame clones and is missing some. The sample consists of hundreds of thousands of clones, around 85% of them appearing once. Sequenced input: PBMCs or T cells enriched from blood (not recorded which). The receptors shown here come from a woman aged 50 to 60 in a cohort exposed to, infected with or recovered from COVID-19 (not recorded which).

The rearrangement joins TRBV27 to TRBJ2-3; 7 nucleotides align to TRBD2. V trimming: 6 bases; J trimming: 9 bases; junction bases outside the gene matches: 6. Germline CDR1 reads MNHEY; CDR2 reads SMNVEV (reference sequence). The CDR3 contains 12 residues. DNA for the CDR3: TGTGCCAGCAGCCCCAGGGAGGGGACGCAGTATTTT. Protein product: CASSPREGTQYF.

This clone appeared a single time. This sequence joins TRBV5-1 and TRBJ2-3; the match to TRBD2 covers 11 bases. CDR1 is SGHRS, CDR2 YFSETQ, per germline. The CDR3 is made up of 15 amino acids. Trimming took 3 bases from V and 3 from J; bases not matched to a gene: 3. The CDR3 spells CASSSGTSGTDTQYF. CDR3 bases: TGCGCCAGCAGCTCCGGGACTAGCGGTACAGATACGCAGTATTTT.

This chain joins TRBV18 and TRBJ2-3, with D perhaps TRBD1 (5 bases). CDR3 length: 13 residues. Germline CDR1 and CDR2: KGHSH and LQKENI. Trimming stripped 5 bases from V and 0 bases from J, with 6 bases between. The DNA of the CDR3 is TGTGCCAGCTCAGGGGCTAGCACAGATACGCAGTATTTT. Translating it yields CASSGASTDTQYF.

A remark on this clone: The sample has other DNA sequences that encode this CDR3 too. This chain uses TRBV7-2 with TRBJ2-1; the match to TRBD2 covers 8 bases. The CDR3 has 14 residues. The ends lost 5 bases at V and 5 bases at J; junction bases unmatched: 5. Germline assignment: CDR1 SGHTA and CDR2 FQGNSA. The CDR3 nucleotides read TGTGCCAGCAGCCCAGGACTAGCCGACAATGAGCAGTTCTTC. Residues: CASSPGLADNEQFF.

The genes are TRBV4-3 and TRBJ2-1; 9 nucleotides align to TRBD1. Germline assignment: CDR1 LGHNA and CDR2 YSLEER. This CDR3 contains 15 residues. The ends lost 4 bases at V and 10 bases at J; junction bases unmatched: 11. CDR3 DNA: TGCGCCAGCAGCCCGTCACCGGGACAGGGAACAGAGCAGTTCTTC. It encodes CASSPSPGQGTEQFF.

V is TRBV4-2 and J is TRBJ1-1; 8 nucleotides line up with TRBD1. The CDR3 has 17 residues. V shed 1 base and J 1 base; nucleotides not matched to a gene: 8. Germline lookup yields CDR1 LGHNA and CDR2 YNFKEQ. CDR3 in DNA: TGTGCCAGCAGCCAAGGATATACAGGGGGAAAGAACACTGAAGCTTTCTTT. The encoded protein is CASSQGYTGGKNTEAFF.

The chain is built from TRBV4-1 and TRBJ2-6; D gene unclear. Germline assignment: CDR1 MGHRA and CDR2 YSYEKL. There are 17 residues in the CDR3. The V gene lost 2 bases and the J gene lost 0 bases, with 11 bases spanning the gap. The CDR3 DNA sequence: TGCGCCAGCAGCCAAAACCCCTTGGCCTCTGGGGCCAACGTCCTGACTTTC. It is translated as CASSQNPLASGANVLTF.

This chain links TRBV5-1 with TRBJ1-4, with TRBD1 matching 8 bases. The germline V gene encodes CDR1 SGHRS and CDR2 YFSETQ. The CDR3 length is 15 residues. J gave up 7 bases and V 0 bases, and 5 bases lay outside the gene matches. CDR3 coding DNA: TGCGCCAGCAGCTTGGACAGGGGGTCTGGTGAAAAACTGTTTTTT. Its translation is CASSLDRGSGEKLFF.

This chain connects TRBV4-1 to TRBJ2-5; D call uncertain. This CDR3 comprises 16 residues. Germline values: CDR1 MGHRA, CDR2 YSYEKL. V was shortened by 4 bases and J by 2 bases, with 17 bases between the two germline ends. CDR3 DNA: TGCGCCAGCAGCCCAACCCCGGGTCTCGGGCAAGAGACCCAGTACTTC. This gives the protein CASSPTPGLGQETQYF.

The chain uses TRBV14 and TRBJ1-1; perhaps TRBD1 as D (5 bases). Trimming stripped 3 bases from V and 7 bases from J, with 12 bases between. This CDR3 comprises 13 residues. Germline V CDR1 and CDR2: SGHDN, FVKESK. In DNA, the CDR3 is TGTGCCAGCAGCCATCGGGGGGGGAATGAAGCTTTCTTT. Encoded protein: CASSHRGGNEAFF.

CDR3 nucleotides: TGTGCCAGCAGTTCGGGGACAGAAGGTCAGCCCCAGCATTTT. Its protein product is CASSSGTEGQPQHF. The V call is TRBV21-1, the J call TRBJ1-5; the table's D call, TRBD1, has no DNA check behind it. TRBV21-1 is reported as a pseudogene. This CDR3 is 14 amino acids long.

The J gene is TRBJ2-5, the V gene TRBV27; TRBD2 matches at 8 bases. This CDR3 is 16 amino acids long. Germline V gene data show CDR1 as MNHEY and CDR2 as SMNVEV (reference sequence). The trim removed 6 bases at V and 2 bases at J, leaving 11 bases unmatched. CDR3 DNA sequence: TGTGCCAGCAGGTCCCTCGGGCGGGGGGATCAAGAGACCCAGTACTTC. This gives the protein CASRSLGRGDQETQYF.

This clone has just a few counts. The chain links TRBV5-1 to TRBJ1-2, with D tentatively TRBD1 (6 bases). The CDR3 has 17 amino acids. CDR1 is SGHRS and CDR2 is YFSETQ in the germline V gene. V lost 2 bases to trimming and J lost 3 bases, with 20 bases between them. The CDR3 spells CASSFLPGTKVDYGYTF. The DNA of the CDR3 is TGCGCCAGCAGCTTCCTTCCCGGGACAAAGGTTGACTATGGCTACACCTTC.

The chain has TRBV4-3 and TRBJ1-3; D is undetermined. Germline V gene data show CDR1 as LGHNA and CDR2 as YSLEER. Deletions cut 0 bases from V and 0 bases from J, with 6 bases between. This CDR3 is built from 15 residues. The CDR3 DNA follows: TGCGCCAGCAGCCAAGACAGATACTCTGGAAACACCATATATTTT. It yields the protein CASSQDRYSGNTIYF.

The V gene is TRBV5-1, the J gene TRBJ1-4, with 10 bases lining up with TRBD1. The CDR3 has 15 residues. Unmatched junction bases numbered 3, after V lost 0 bases and J lost 7 bases. The germline V gene has CDR1 SGHRS and CDR2 YFSETQ. The DNA for the CDR3 is TGCGCCAGCAGCTTGGCCGGGACAGGGGTTGAAAAACTGTTTTTT. Translation: CASSLAGTGVEKLFF.

V gene TRBV6-5 combines with J gene TRBJ1-6; TRBD1 matches at 7 bases. The ends lost 7 bases at V and 10 bases at J; junction bases unmatched: 7. Germline V gene lookup returns CDR1 MNHEY and CDR2 SVGAGI. CDR3 length: 13 amino acids. DNA for the CDR3: TGTGCCAGCAACTGGGACAGACGCTCACCCCTCCACTTT. Its protein is CASNWDRRSPLHF.

The chain couples TRBV28 to TRBJ2-5; perhaps TRBD1 as D (6 bases). Germline V lookup: CDR1 MDHEN, CDR2 SYDVKM. The CDR3 loop spans 16 amino acids. Trimming took 2 bases from V and 5 from J, leaving 18 bases between them. Written as DNA, the CDR3 is TGTGCCAGCAGTTTAGCCGGGACAAACTTGGGGGAGACCCAGTACTTC. Residues: CASSLAGTNLGETQYF.

J is TRBJ2-5 and V is TRBV27, with D perhaps matching TRBD2 (5 bases). V lost 7 bases and J lost 3, with 6 bases in between. In germline, CDR1 is MNHEY, CDR2 SMNVEV (reference sequence). This CDR3 has 11 amino acids. The CDR3 reads CASKEEETQYF. The CDR3 DNA sequence: TGTGCCAGCAAGGAGGAAGAGACCCAGTACTTC.

This chain joins TRBV7-2 and TRBJ1-2; D is possibly TRBD1 (5 bases). The germline CDR1 and CDR2 sequences are SGHTA and FQGNSA. Trimming left V 7 bases short and J 2 bases short, with 11 bases between. The CDR3 extends over 13 amino acids. CDR3 sequence reads: CASTPQGNYGYTF. Here the CDR3 DNA reads TGTGCCAGCACCCCCCAGGGAAACTATGGCTACACCTTC.

This chain links TRBV5-4 with TRBJ1-1; tentatively, D is TRBD1 (6 bases). V was trimmed by 6 bases and J by 5 bases, leaving 17 bases between them. The CDR3 totals 14 residues. Germline V CDR1 and CDR2: SGHNT, YYREEE (reference sequence). The DNA for the CDR3 is TGTGCCAGCATCCCACAGGGCGGTCGAACTGAAGCTTTCTTT. Its protein is CASIPQGGRTEAFF. Drawing the rest from reference TRBV5-4 and TRBJ1-1, the complete variable domain is ETGVTQSPTHLIKTRGQQVTLRCSSQSGHNTVSWYQQALGQGPQFIFQYYREEENGRGNFPPRFSGLQFPNYSSELNVNALELDDSALYLCASIPQGGRTEAFFGQGTRLTVV.

The chain has TRBV3-1 (or the pseudogene TRBV3-2) and TRBJ1-2; D perhaps matches TRBD1 (5 bases). Per the germline V gene, CDR1 is LGHDT and CDR2 is YNNKEL (reference sequence). V lost 1 base to trimming and J lost 7 bases, with 13 bases between them. The CDR3 has 14 residues. The CDR3 region is CASSQVGSGGGYTF. CDR3 in DNA: TGTGCCAGCAGCCAAGTGGGGAGCGGGGGTGGCTACACCTTC.

Points on this clone: This same CDR3 is encoded by further DNA sequences in the sample. The rearrangement uses TRBV5-1 and TRBJ1-1; 8 bases align to TRBD1. The CDR3 covers 14 residues. J was trimmed by 2 bases and V by 4 bases; bases with no gene match: 4. Germline V CDR1 and CDR2: SGHRS, YFSETQ. CDR3 sequence (DNA): TGCGCCAGCAGCAGTGGACAGGGCAACACTGAAGCTTTCTTT. It encodes CASSSGQGNTEAFF. The full variable domain, completed using reference TRBV5-1 and TRBJ1-1, is KAGVTQTPRYLIKTRGQQVTLSCSPISGHRSVSWYQQTPGQGLQFLFEYFSETQRNKGNFPGRFSGRQFSNSRSEMNVSTLELGDSALYLCASSSGQGNTEAFFGQGTRLTVV.

This clone showed up just a few times. The rearrangement uses TRBV27 and TRBJ1-5; D uncertain. Trimming left V 3 bases short and J 0 bases short, with 6 bases between. The CDR3 has 14 residues. Looked up from germline, CDR1 is MNHEY and CDR2 is SMNVEV (reference sequence). CDR3 protein: CASSFADSNQPQHF. The CDR3 DNA sequence: TGTGCCAGCAGTTTCGCAGATAGCAATCAGCCCCAGCATTTT.

The chain has TRBV7-2 and TRBJ1-6, with TRBD1 identical over 9 bases. The V gene end was trimmed by 3 bases and the J gene end by 16 bases; junction bases not matched to a gene: 13. Germline CDR1 is SGHTA and CDR2 is FQGNSA. The CDR3 totals 15 residues. The CDR3 DNA reads TGTGCCAGCAGCTTCCAGACAGGGGGGTCATTTGTGCTCCACTTT. Its translation is CASSFQTGGSFVLHF. The whole variable domain, remainder taken from reference TRBV7-2 and TRBJ1-6, is GAGVSQSPSNKVTEKGKDVELRCDPISGHTALYWYRQSLGQGLEFLIYFQGNSAPDKSGLPSDRFSAERTGGSVSTLTIQRTQQEDSAVYLCASSFQTGGSFVLHFGNGTRLTVT.